This TCR beta chain was captured by sequencing in a study of T cells in Graves' hyperthyroidism and ophthalmopathy. At the level of the study: Peripheral blood draws took place at initial diagnosis, ahead of any treatment. Study outcomes and limitations: Blood held most thyroid clonotypes expanded above 0.001 frequency.

Blood from later-ophthalmopathy patients was taken at first hyperthyroidism diagnosis. The PBMCs studied were ones that came from roughly 9.1 ml fresh peripheral blood. Amplified TCR beta CDR3 regions came from RNA transcripts. The TCR CDR3 was amplified in a first-round RT-PCR using the HTBI primer set. TCRdb redid the calling of the multiplex PCR reads with MiXCR, one entry per CDR3 protein. The sample lists hundreds of thousands of distinct CDR3 sequences, more than 11% occurring once. The CDR3 sequence is 15 residues long. Germline values: CDR1 MNHNS, CDR2 SASEGT. Comments on this clonotype: Its antigen is not known. A single base separates this from a much larger clone, so it may be a read error.

This sequence joins TRBV6-1 and TRBJ2-1; D gene ambiguous. The source is a woman aged 30 to 39 with Graves' hyperthyroidism that later progressed to Graves' ophthalmopathy. Input material: blood. DNA for the CDR3: TGTGCCAGCAGTGTGGGCCGCCTCATAGGGAATGAGCAGTCCTTC. This gives the protein CASSVGRLIGNEQSF.